Below are 14 T cell receptor beta chains sequenced from a single sample in a study of blood T cell repertoires in COVID-19. The table came from immunoSEQ multiplex PCR; TCRdb's copy has only in-frame clones and leaves some out. The sample lists under 200,000 clones; about 80% were seen once. The sequenced sample consisted of PBMCs or T cells enriched from blood (not recorded which). The receptors were sampled from a man in his forties or fifties who had recovered from COVID-19.

The chain uses TRBV6-5 and TRBJ2-7; 9 nucleotides agree with TRBD1. Losses at the gene ends were 6 bases for V and 6 bases for J; bases not matched to a gene: 6. The CDR3 contains 13 residues. Germline CDR1 is MNHEY and CDR2 is SVGAGI. The DNA for the CDR3 is TGTGCCAGCAGAGTAACAGGGGGCAGCGAGCAGTACTTC. This encodes CASRVTGGSEQYF.

This clone has more than one count but fewer than ten. This chain joins TRBV9 and TRBJ1-6; D remains ambiguous. The V gene's germline CDR1 is SGDLS and CDR2 YYNGEE. V lost 0 bases, J lost 6 bases, and 7 bases lay in between. This CDR3 region has 14 residues. CDR3 nucleotide sequence: TGTGCCAGCAGCGTAGAGCGGGTTAATTCACCCCTCCACTTT. Translated: CASSVERVNSPLHF.

This chain links TRBV5-4 with TRBJ2-1; 11 bases are shared with TRBD2. V lost 6 bases, J lost 8 bases, and 10 bases stayed unmatched. The CDR3 consists of 15 residues. Germline V CDR1 and CDR2: SGHNT, YYREEE (reference sequence). CDR3 sequence reads: CASTLKLAGEDEQFF. The CDR3 DNA reads TGTGCCAGCACCCTAAAACTAGCGGGAGAGGATGAGCAGTTCTTC.

The chain recombines TRBV6-6 with TRBJ2-3; D possibly corresponds to TRBD1 (8 bases). The CDR3 totals 20 residues. Trimming left V 6 bases short and J 1 base short, with 29 bases between. Germline CDR1 MNHNY, CDR2 SVGAGI (reference sequence). The CDR3 DNA follows: TGTGCCAGCAGCCATACAGGGGGAGGGGGTAAAAACACCCGCACAGATACGCAGTATTTT. Its protein product is CASSHTGGGGKNTRTDTQYF.

V is TRBV29-1 and J is TRBJ2-2; 7 nucleotides match TRBD1. Germline loops: CDR1 SQVTM, CDR2 ANQGSEA. The V segment lost 7 bases and the J segment 0 bases; nucleotides outside the gene matches: 5. The CDR3 runs to 14 residues. The CDR3 spells CSARTGTNTGELFF. In DNA, the CDR3 is TGCAGCGCCCGGACAGGAACGAACACCGGGGAGCTGTTTTTT.

This chain joins TRBV6-5 and TRBJ1-3; D unclear. The germline V gene has CDR1 MNHEY and CDR2 SVGAGI. V lost 7 bases and J lost 1, with 5 bases in between. The length of the CDR3 is 12 residues. CDR3 DNA: TGTGCCAGCACCATGTCTGGAAACACCATATATTTT. It yields the protein CASTMSGNTIYF.

The rearrangement links TRBV7-8 to TRBJ1-4, with no clear D. Germline V gives CDR1 SGHVS, CDR2 FQNEAQ. Trimming left V 0 bases short and J 4 bases short, with 9 bases between. CDR3 length: 15 residues. The DNA for the CDR3 is TGTGCCAGCAGCTTAGCGTCTAACCTTAATGAAAAACTGTTTTTT. This translates into CASSLASNLNEKLFF.

This clone was observed a few times. The V gene is TRBV2, the J gene TRBJ1-4; the D is unclear. The CDR3 has 13 residues. V was shortened by 9 bases and J by 7 bases, with 15 bases between the two germline ends. Germline loops: CDR1 SNHLY, CDR2 FYNNEI. Written as DNA, the CDR3 is TGTGCCAGTTGGCTCAGACGGAGTGAAAAACTGTTTTTT. As protein: CASWLRRSEKLFF.

The chain couples TRBV27 to TRBJ2-7; TRBD1 matches at 9 bases. There are 15 residues in the CDR3. With 5 bases clipped from V and 3 bases from J, the junction kept 8 bases outside the gene matches. Germline V gene data show CDR1 as MNHEY and CDR2 as SMNVEV (reference sequence). The DNA of the CDR3 is TGTGCCAGCAGTCCGGGACAGGGAAATGACTACGAGCAGTACTTC. Amino acid sequence: CASSPGQGNDYEQYF.

The chain has TRBV10-3 and TRBJ1-1, with TRBD1 identical over 7 bases. The germline V gene has CDR1 ENHRY and CDR2 SYGVKD. This CDR3 is built from 13 residues. The V and J ends lost 6 bases and 1 base, in that order; junction bases with no gene match: 2. The CDR3 is CAISRTGNTEAFF. The CDR3, as DNA: TGTGCCATCAGCCGGACAGGGAACACTGAAGCTTTCTTT.

The chain has TRBV6-2 or TRBV6-3 and TRBJ1-2; D unclear. Deletions cut 0 bases from V and 2 bases from J, with 16 bases between. Looked up from germline, CDR1 is MNHEY and CDR2 is SVGEGT. The CDR3 totals 17 residues. The CDR3 here is CASSYSGGLRVNYGYTF. In DNA, the CDR3 is TGTGCCAGCAGTTACTCGGGTGGACTGAGAGTAAACTATGGCTACACCTTC.

This clone has just a few counts. The J gene is TRBJ1-2, the V gene TRBV27; 9 nucleotides match TRBD1. Trimming at V came to 5 bases and at J to 3 bases, leaving 7 bases not matched to a gene. This CDR3 is 15 amino acids long. The germline V gene has CDR1 MNHEY and CDR2 SMNVEV (reference sequence). CDR3 nucleotides: TGTGCCAGCAGTCGAGGACAGGGGCTGGACTATGGCTACACCTTC. It is translated as CASSRGQGLDYGYTF.

The rearrangement links TRBV4-1 to TRBJ2-2; D may be TRBD2 (6 bases). Germline V gene data show CDR1 as MGHRA and CDR2 as YSYEKL. The V and J ends lost 0 bases and 3 bases respectively, with 11 bases between them. The CDR3 is made up of 16 amino acids. The CDR3 DNA sequence: TGCGCCAGCAGCCAAGAACCCGGGGGTGACACCGGGGAGCTGTTTTTT. This gives the protein CASSQEPGGDTGELFF.

V gene TRBV3-1 (or the pseudogene TRBV3-2) combines with J gene TRBJ1-2; D is uncertain. The CDR3 is 14 residues long. Per germline, CDR1 LGHDT and CDR2 YNNKEL (reference sequence). V was cut by 1 base and J by 0 bases, with 6 bases left in between. Here the CDR3 reads CASSQAGTNYGYTF. The CDR3 DNA is TGTGCCAGCAGCCAAGCAGGTACTAACTATGGCTACACCTTC.